The 23 T cell receptor beta chains listed next were all sequenced from one sample in a study of shared clonotypes between healthy human individuals. TCRdb's table, derived via immunoSEQ multiplex PCR, lists solely in-frame clones and lacks some. The repertoire consists of over 800,000 clones, with about 91% occurring once and the leading ten covering approximately 25%. CD45RO-negative cells were positively selected for CCR7, leaving out terminally differentiated effector memory CD45RA+ cells. The sequenced sample was naive CD8+ T cells sorted from blood. The source is a man aged 25 to 45 in good health.

The rearrangement links TRBV19 to TRBJ2-7; D may be TRBD2 (5 bases). The CDR3 length is 15 residues. Trimming stripped 3 bases from V and 5 bases from J, with 17 bases between. CDR1 and CDR2 (germline): LNHDA, SQIVND (reference sequence). CDR3 sequence (DNA): TGTGCCAGTAGTATGGTAGGAGCCAGTAGCGACGAGCAGTACTTC. Translation: CASSMVGASSDEQYF. The full variable domain, rest sourced from reference TRBV19 and TRBJ2-7, is DGGITQSPKYLFRKEGQNVTLSCEQNLNHDAMYWYRQDPGQGLRLIYYSQIVNDFQKGDIAEGYSVSREKKESFPLTVTSAQKNPTAFYLCASSMVGASSDEQYFGPGTRLTVT.

About this clone: With only one base between it and a far larger clone, this is likely a read error. The rearrangement joins TRBV15 to TRBJ2-2, with D possibly TRBD1 on 6 matching bases. CDR1 is LNHNV and CDR2 is YYDKDF in the germline V gene (reference sequence). CDR3 length equals 18 residues. The V and J ends lost 7 bases and 2 bases respectively, with 23 bases between them. Here the CDR3 reads CATKAGGSVQENTGELFF. The CDR3 region has the DNA TGTGCCACCAAGGCTGGGGGCAGCGTCCAAGAAAACACCGGGGAGCTGTTTTTT.

J is TRBJ2-7 and V is TRBV7-9; D is unresolved. This CDR3 is built from 16 residues. With 5 bases removed from V and 0 bases from J, the gap between germline ends came to 17 bases. The germline CDR1 and CDR2 sequences are SEHNR and FQNEAQ (reference sequence). The chain's CDR3 is CASSPTLQVSSYEQYF. The CDR3, as DNA: TGTGCCAGCAGCCCCACTCTCCAGGTTAGCTCCTACGAGCAGTACTTC. The full variable domain, in which reference TRBV7-9 and TRBJ2-7 provide the parts outside the CDR3, is DTGVSQNPRHKITKRGQNVTFRCDPISEHNRLYWYRQTLGQGPEFLTYFQNEAQLEKSRLLSDRFSAERPKGSFSTLEIQRTEQGDSAMYLCASSPTLQVSSYEQYFGPGTRLTVT.

Details on this clone: The sample carries other DNA sequences with the same CDR3. V usage is TRBV6-5 and J usage is TRBJ2-1; D is undetermined. Germline V gene lookup returns CDR1 MNHEY and CDR2 SVGAGI. V was pared by 0 bases and J by 4 bases, with 4 bases between. This CDR3 region has 13 residues. CDR3 in amino acids: CASSYSYYNEQFF. Written as DNA, the CDR3 is TGTGCCAGCAGTTACTCGTATTACAATGAGCAGTTCTTC.

This rearrangement joins TRBV7-6 to TRBJ2-3; TRBD2 aligns across 10 bases. Germline V gene sequence: CDR1 SGHVS, CDR2 FNYEAQ. CDR3 length: 17 residues. V was clipped by 5 bases and J by 0 bases; unmatched bases: 8. The DNA for the CDR3 is TGTGCCAGCAGCCAACCGTGGACTAGCGGAAGCACAGATACGCAGTATTTT. Protein sequence: CASSQPWTSGSTDTQYF.

This clone came up once. The rearrangement joins TRBV29-1 to TRBJ2-1; 16 bases map to TRBD2. The junction had 5 bases not matched to a gene; V was cut back by 6 bases and J by 9 bases. Germline values: CDR1 SQVTM, CDR2 ANQGSEA. The CDR3 loop spans 14 amino acids. CDR3 amino acids: CSVPGLAGGREQFF. In DNA form, the CDR3 reads TGCAGCGTCCCGGGACTAGCGGGAGGGCGTGAGCAGTTCTTC.

This clone was seen once. The genes are TRBV18 and TRBJ1-3; D is perhaps TRBD1 (6 bases). This CDR3 is built from 14 residues. V dropped 3 bases and J dropped 0 bases, with 6 bases sitting between them. The germline V gene has CDR1 KGHSH and CDR2 LQKENI. Here the CDR3 DNA reads TGTGCCAGCTCACCGGGACACTCTGGAAACACCATATATTTT. Protein product: CASSPGHSGNTIYF. The entire variable domain, with the rest obtained from reference TRBV18 and TRBJ1-3, is as follows: NAGVMQNPRHLVRRRGQEARLRCSPMKGHSHVYWYRQLPEEGLKFMVYLQKENIIDESGMPKERFSAEFPKEGPSILRIQQVVRGDSAAYFCASSPGHSGNTIYFGEGSWLTVV.

The rearrangement links TRBV28 to TRBJ1-1, with 7 nucleotides matching TRBD1. Germline lookup yields CDR1 MDHEN and CDR2 SYDVKM. The CDR3 totals 15 residues. After removal of 2 bases from V and 5 bases from J, the junction contained 8 bases not matched to a gene. The DNA of the CDR3 is TGTGCCAGCAGTTTACGGAGGGGGCAGAGGACTGAAGCTTTCTTT. It encodes CASSLRRGQRTEAFF.

The chain carries TRBV18 and TRBJ2-2; 7 positions match TRBD1. This CDR3 region has 17 residues. Germline V gene lookup returns CDR1 KGHSH and CDR2 LQKENI. Trimming took 3 bases from V and 3 from J; bases not matched to a gene: 10. The CDR3 reads CASSPTDRPLDTGELFF. As DNA, the CDR3 is TGTGCCAGCTCACCGACGGACAGGCCCCTCGACACCGGGGAGCTGTTTTTT.

This chain connects TRBV5-1 to TRBJ2-2; D remains ambiguous. The germline V gene encodes CDR1 SGHRS and CDR2 YFSETQ. V lost 2 bases and J 3 bases, leaving 20 bases between the germline ends. This CDR3 has 18 residues. The CDR3: CASSFLGPQPTHTGELFF. For the CDR3, the DNA is TGCGCCAGCAGCTTTTTGGGCCCCCAGCCGACGCACACCGGGGAGCTGTTTTTT.

V is TRBV10-3 and J is TRBJ1-5; TRBD1 is a possible D gene (6 bases). Per the germline V gene, CDR1 is ENHRY and CDR2 is SYGVKD. V gave up 2 bases and J gave up 6 bases, with 11 bases separating them. The CDR3 extends over 14 amino acids. CDR3 residues: CAISEGGAGQPQHF. In DNA form, the CDR3 reads TGTGCCATCAGTGAGGGGGGGGCCGGTCAGCCCCAGCATTTT.

Details on this clone: The junction shows a germline mismatch at one end, possibly a read error. The chain has TRBV27 and TRBJ2-7, with TRBD2 matching 7 bases. CDR1 MNHEY and CDR2 SMNVEV come from the germline V gene (reference sequence). The CDR3 length is 13 residues. Here the CDR3 DNA reads TGTGCCACCAGTTGGGGGAGGGCCGGCGAGCAGTACTTC. Translated: CATSWGRAGEQYF.

CDR3 bases: TGTGCCAGCAGCAAGACAGATAGCAATCAGCCCCAGCATTTT. Protein: CASSKTDSNQPQHF. The rearrangement joins TRBV7-9 to TRBJ1-5, with D possibly being TRBD1 (5 bases). Germline V gene lookup returns CDR1 SEHNR and CDR2 FQNEAQ (reference sequence). The CDR3 covers 14 residues. Between the trimmed V and J ends, which lost 5 bases and 0 bases, there was a span of 8 bases.

CDR3 bases: TGTGCCAGCAAGATTATATGGCGGGGGGACGCGTATGATACGCAGTATTTT. The encoded protein is CASKIIWRGDAYDTQYF. The V call is TRBV27, the J call TRBJ2-3, with 8 nucleotides matching TRBD2. This CDR3 comprises 17 residues. V lost 7 bases and J lost 6; bases outside the gene matches: 18. The germline V gene encodes CDR1 MNHEY and CDR2 SMNVEV (reference sequence).

This sequence joins TRBV6-6 and TRBJ2-1; 7 positions agree with TRBD2. J gave up 10 bases and V 6 bases, and 15 bases lay outside the gene matches. CDR3 size: 15 residues. Germline values: CDR1 MNHNY, CDR2 SVGAGI (reference sequence). For the CDR3, the DNA is TGTGCCAGCAGCAAGAACGGGAGGCTCCATTTGGAGCAGTTCTTC. Translation: CASSKNGRLHLEQFF.

Only one count was recorded for this clone. The chain has TRBV7-3 and TRBJ2-3; 9 nucleotides line up with TRBD2. The CDR3 sequence is 20 residues long. V lost 1 base and J lost 2; bases outside the gene matches: 16. Germline V CDR1 and CDR2: SGHTA, FQGTGA. CDR3 bases: TGTGCCAGCAGCTTAAGTCCAGGGGCTAGCGGGAATCCCTTCACAGATACGCAGTATTTT. As protein: CASSLSPGASGNPFTDTQYF. Full variable domain (rest looked up from reference TRBV7-3 and TRBJ2-3): GAGVSQTPSNKVTEKGKYVELRCDPISGHTALYWYRQSLGQGPEFLIYFQGTGAADDSGLPNDRFFAVRPEGSVSTLKIQRTERGDSAVYLCASSLSPGASGNPFTDTQYFGPGTRLTVL.

V gene TRBV11-3 combines with J gene TRBJ2-1, with 14 bases aligning to TRBD2. V dropped 3 bases and J dropped 10; count of bases not matched to a gene: 11. Germline-derived CDR1 and CDR2 are SGHNT and YENEEA. There are 17 residues in the CDR3. The CDR3 reads CASSLGLAGAVSAEQFF. Here the CDR3 DNA reads TGTGCCAGCAGCTTGGGACTAGCGGGAGCGGTATCAGCGGAGCAGTTCTTC.

The chain couples TRBV2 to TRBJ1-5; 7 bases are a match to TRBD1. Germline CDR1 and CDR2: SNHLY and FYNNEI. Germline trimming cut 6 bases from V and 0 bases from J; bases unmatched to any gene: 14. The CDR3 has 18 amino acids. In DNA, the CDR3 is TGTGCCAGCAGCGACCCCCGGGACAGCTTATATAGCAATCAGCCCCAGCATTTT. Protein product: CASSDPRDSLYSNQPQHF.

This chain links TRBV11-2 with TRBJ2-1, with 9 bases fitting TRBD1. Germline lookup yields CDR1 SGHAT and CDR2 FQNNGV. The CDR3 extends over 14 amino acids. V dropped 1 base and J dropped 10; count of bases not matched to a gene: 5. This chain's CDR3 is CASSLGGGTGEQFF. In DNA form, the CDR3 reads TGTGCCAGCAGCTTAGGTGGCGGGACAGGGGAGCAGTTCTTC.

The V gene is TRBV7-9, the J gene TRBJ1-4, with D perhaps matching TRBD1 (5 bases). The CDR3 has 13 amino acids. Trimming pared 0 bases from V and 9 bases from J, leaving 8 bases between. Germline loops: CDR1 SEHNR, CDR2 FQNEAQ (reference sequence). The CDR3 region has the DNA TGTGCCAGCAGCTTAGCGGGGCCGAAAAAACTGTTTTTT. It encodes CASSLAGPKKLFF.

V and J are TRBV27 and TRBJ1-5; 7 bases are shared with TRBD1. CDR3 length equals 15 residues. The germline V gene encodes CDR1 MNHEY and CDR2 SMNVEV (reference sequence). The V segment lost 3 bases and the J segment 5 bases; nucleotides outside the gene matches: 7. In DNA, the CDR3 is TGTGCCAGCAGTTTGGCCAGGGGGGGGCATCAGCCCCAGCATTTT. It specifies CASSLARGGHQPQHF.

Concerning this clone itself: Distinct nucleotide sequences in the sample also encode this CDR3. This chain joins TRBV27 and TRBJ2-7; TRBD2 agrees at 8 bases. CDR1 and CDR2 (germline): MNHEY, SMNVEV (reference sequence). This CDR3 has 14 residues. The V gene end was trimmed by 6 bases and the J gene end by 0 bases; junction bases not matched to a gene: 4. The chain's CDR3 is CASRIAGSSYEQYF. CDR3 sequence (DNA): TGTGCCAGCAGGATAGCGGGGTCCTCCTACGAGCAGTACTTC.

The J gene is TRBJ2-2, the V gene TRBV9; 9 bases match TRBD1. Germline V gene lookup returns CDR1 SGDLS and CDR2 YYNGEE. V lost 2 bases and J lost 6; bases outside the gene matches: 8. The CDR3 loop spans 16 amino acids. The CDR3: CASSVTGGTIAGELFF. As DNA, the CDR3 is TGTGCCAGCAGCGTCACAGGGGGCACGATCGCCGGGGAGCTGTTTTTT. Supplemented by reference TRBV9 and TRBJ2-2, the full variable domain reads DSGVTQTPKHLITATGQRVTLRCSPRSGDLSVYWYQQSLDQGLQFLIQYYNGEERAKGNILERFSAQQFPDLHSELNLSSLELGDSALYFCASSVTGGTIAGELFFGEGSRLTVL.